A selection of T cell receptor beta chains follows, all from one sample in a study of cytomegalovirus exposure and HLA in healthy donors. TCRdb's copy holds only in-frame clones and misses some; the assay was immunoSEQ multiplex PCR. There are about 150,000 clones in the sample; roughly 85% occur only once, and more than 2% lies in the top ten. Sequenced: PBMCs. Every receptor here comes from a woman under 30 in good health and CMV-seronegative. CDR3s include the opening cysteine and the closing phenylalanine or tryptophan. D genes are given only for firm matches. Rows give clone size only sometimes, using once, few, many, or a class for an expanded clone.

TRBV10-3	TRBD2	15	TRBJ2-5	.	TGTGCCATCTCTGGACTAGCGGGGGGAAAAGAGACCCAGTACTTC	CAISGLAGGKETQYF
TRBV6-1	.	14	TRBJ1-2	.	TGTGCCAGCAGGGCATTAACGGGGAGTTATGGCTACACCTTC	CASRALTGSYGYTF
TRBV27	TRBD1	14	TRBJ1-5	.	TGTGCCAGCAGTCCGGGACAGGGAGGTCAGCCCCAGCATTTT	CASSPGQGGQPQHF
TRBV28	TRBD2	16	TRBJ2-7	once	TGTGCCAGCAGTCCTTCTCTAGCGGGAGCGGCCTACGAGCAGTACTTC	CASSPSLAGAAYEQYF
TRBV7-9	TRBD2	17	TRBJ2-3	.	TGTGCCAGCAGCTCCCCCCCACGGGAGGGCCGGACAGATACGCAGTATTTT	CASSSPPREGRTDTQYF
TRBV7-9	.	17	TRBJ1-4	.	TGTGCCAGCAGCTTAGCTATACGTCGGGTCAGCGTTAAAAAACTGTTTTTT	CASSLAIRRVSVKKLFF
TRBV7-9	TRBD2	17	TRBJ2-1	.	TGTGCCAGCAGCACTAGGACTAGCGGTCGTTTTTCCGATGAGCAGTTCTTC	CASSTRTSGRFSDEQFF
TRBV5-1	TRBD2	17	TRBJ2-7	.	TGCGCCAGCAGCCGAACGGGGAGCGGGAGTACCTCCTACGAGCAGTACTTC	CASSRTGSGSTSYEQYF
TRBV28	.	16	TRBJ2-5	few	TGTGCCAGCAGTCGAACCCCTACGGTTATCCAAGAGACCCAGTACTTC	CASSRTPTVIQETQYF
TRBV4-1	.	15	TRBJ1-4	once	TGCGCCAGCAGCCCGGGAATAGGAACTAATGAAAAACTGTTTTTT	CASSPGIGTNEKLFF
TRBV28	TRBD2	17	TRBJ2-1	.	TGTGCCAGTTCCCCAGTTCAGCCGGGGACTAGCATCAATGAGCAGTTCTTC	CASSPVQPGTSINEQFF
TRBV29-1	TRBD2	16	TRBJ2-3	.	TGCAGCGTTGTGGGGACTAGCGGGGGGGAATCAGATACGCAGTATTTT	CSVVGTSGGESDTQYF
TRBV7-9	.	17	TRBJ1-1	.	TGTGCCAGCAGCTTAAGGGGGAGTCCGCAGGGGAACACTGAAGCTTTCTTT	CASSLRGSPQGNTEAFF
TRBV23-1	.	16	TRBJ1-5	.	TGCGCCAGCAGTCAGCCACAGGGCCCACCTAATCAGCCCCAGCATTTT	CASSQPQGPPNQPQHF
TRBV6-5	.	16	TRBJ2-6	.	TGTGCCAGCAGTTTGTCGCCGGGAACTGGGGCCAACGTCCTGACTTTC	CASSLSPGTGANVLTF
TRBV7-7	TRBD1	18	TRBJ2-6	.	TGTGCCAGCAACCCCTCCCGGGACAGGGGATTTGGGGCCAACGTCCTGACTTTC	CASNPSRDRGFGANVLTF
TRBV7-9	TRBD1	15	TRBJ1-2	few	TGTGCCAGCAGCGGCAGGGGGCACGTCGGCTATGGCTACACCTTC	CASSGRGHVGYGYTF
TRBV11-2	.	13	TRBJ2-5	.	TGTGCCAGCAGCTTAGTCCCTCAAGAGACCCAGTACTTC	CASSLVPQETQYF
TRBV2	.	13	TRBJ2-7	.	TGTGCCAGCAGTACTACCCGGGCCTACGAGCAGTACTTC	CASSTTRAYEQYF
TRBV28	.	16	TRBJ2-5	.	TGTGCCAGCAGTCCATTTGGACGGGGAGGTCAAGAGACCCAGTACTTC	CASSPFGRGGQETQYF
TRBV6-6	TRBD2	11	TRBJ2-7	.	TGTGCGGCGGGGGACTCCTACGAGCAGTACTTC	CAAGDSYEQYF
TRBV7-2	TRBD1	13	TRBJ2-7	.	TGTGCCAGCAGCCGGACAGGGGTGTACGAGCAGTACTTC	CASSRTGVYEQYF
TRBV11-2	.	15	TRBJ2-1	.	TGTGCCAGCAGCTCCGACGGGGGGCCTGCGGGTGAGCAGTTCTTC	CASSSDGGPAGEQFF
TRBV5-1	TRBD1	13	TRBJ1-1	.	TGCGCCAGCACCTCTCAAGGGGGCGGAGAAGCTTTCTTT	CASTSQGGGEAFF
TRBV6-5	.	14	TRBJ2-7	.	TGTGCCAGCAGTTACCGAGAGGCCAACTACGAGCAGTACTTC	CASSYREANYEQYF